What follows is one T cell receptor (beta chain) and its context. No antigen is known for it. This sample was taken from a study of T cells in Graves' hyperthyroidism and ophthalmopathy. Broader study findings: Clonotypes that were expanded in thyroid above 0.001 mostly appeared in blood too.

At least 3 on the Clinical Activity Score was recorded for ophthalmopathy patients, who also had NOSPECS grade at least 4 and duration under 3 months. The diagnostic basis comprised clinical symptoms, serum thyroxine and TRAb, thyroid ultrasound and orbital computed tomography. Fresh peripheral blood, approximately 9.6 ml, yielded the PBMCs. What was amplified from RNA transcripts were TCR beta CDR3 regions. During a first-round RT-PCR of the TCR CDR3, the HTBI primer set was used. MiXCR, applied by TCRdb to the multiplex PCR reads, yields one record per CDR3 protein. The sample yields about 380,000 distinct CDR3 sequences, around 18% seen once. The CDR3 has 15 amino acids. V gave up 6 bases and J gave up 2 bases; unmatched junction bases: 1. Per germline, CDR1 MDHEN and CDR2 SYDVKM.

The chain has TRBV28 and TRBJ2-3; 14 positions agree with TRBD2. The sample comprised blood. This TCR came from a man between 18 and 35 years old with Graves' ophthalmopathy. CDR3 in DNA: TGTGCCAGCAGGGGACTAGCGGGAGACACAGATACGCAGTATTTT. Protein product: CASRGLAGDTDTQYF.